This T cell receptor (beta chain) was found in a study of blood T cell repertoires in COVID-19. Overall study: From the United States, Italy and Spain came samples of acute and convalescent COVID-19.

In the source study's methods: It was from reference gene primer amplification that nucleated cell counts were estimated. TCRdb keeps only in-frame clones here, not all; method: immunoSEQ multiplex PCR. V and J calls and clone size are those listed in that table; D and trimming were worked out from the DNA. The data hold hundreds of thousands of clones, with approximately 90% observed a single time. This clone was seen a handful of times. The germline gives CDR1 ENHRY, CDR2 SYGVKD. V lost 7 bases to trimming and J lost 0 bases, with 13 bases between them. The CDR3 consists of 15 residues. The J gene is TRBJ2-1, the V gene TRBV10-3, with D possibly being TRBD2 (7 bases). Sequencing was performed on PBMCs or T cells enriched from blood (not recorded which). The source of this sequence is a man under 40 who had recovered from COVID-19. The chain's CDR3 is CAITRGGDSYNEQFF. CDR3 nucleotides: TGTGCCATCACCCGCGGGGGCGACTCCTACAATGAGCAGTTCTTC.